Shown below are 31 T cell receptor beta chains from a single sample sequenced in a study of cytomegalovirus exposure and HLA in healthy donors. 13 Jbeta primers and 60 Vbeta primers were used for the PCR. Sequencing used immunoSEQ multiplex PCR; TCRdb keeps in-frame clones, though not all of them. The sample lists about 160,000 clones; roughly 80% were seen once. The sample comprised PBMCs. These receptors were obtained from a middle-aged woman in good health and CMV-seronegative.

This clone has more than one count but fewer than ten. CDR3 residues: CASSQIGQENEKLFF. The CDR3 DNA follows: TGCGCCAGCAGCCAGATTGGACAGGAAAATGAAAAACTGTTTTTT. The chain is built from TRBV4-1 and TRBJ1-4; TRBD1 matches at 7 bases. The germline CDR1 and CDR2 sequences are MGHRA and YSYEKL. Trimming at V came to 3 bases and at J to 5 bases, leaving 6 bases not matched to a gene. The CDR3 length is 15 residues.

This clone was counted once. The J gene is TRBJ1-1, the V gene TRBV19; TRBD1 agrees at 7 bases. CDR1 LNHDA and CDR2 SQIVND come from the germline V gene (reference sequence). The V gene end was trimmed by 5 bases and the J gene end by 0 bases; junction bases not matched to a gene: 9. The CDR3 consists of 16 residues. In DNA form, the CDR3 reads TGTGCCAGTAGTTTCGGCCTACAGGGGTTGAACACTGAAGCTTTCTTT. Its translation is CASSFGLQGLNTEAFF. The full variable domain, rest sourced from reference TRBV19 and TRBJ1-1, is DGGITQSPKYLFRKEGQNVTLSCEQNLNHDAMYWYRQDPGQGLRLIYYSQIVNDFQKGDIAEGYSVSREKKESFPLTVTSAQKNPTAFYLCASSFGLQGLNTEAFFGQGTRLTVV.

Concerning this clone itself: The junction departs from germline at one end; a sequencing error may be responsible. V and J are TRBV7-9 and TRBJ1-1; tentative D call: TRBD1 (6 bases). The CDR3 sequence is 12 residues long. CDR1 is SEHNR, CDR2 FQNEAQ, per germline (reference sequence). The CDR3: CSSSLQGFQAFF. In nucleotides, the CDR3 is TGTTCCAGCAGCTTACAGGGTTTTCAAGCTTTCTTT.

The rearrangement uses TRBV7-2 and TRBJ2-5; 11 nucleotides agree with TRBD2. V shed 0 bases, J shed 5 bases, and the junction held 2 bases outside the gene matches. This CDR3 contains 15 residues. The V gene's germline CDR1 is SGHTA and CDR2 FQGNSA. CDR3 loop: CASSLARLAGETQYF. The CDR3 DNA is TGTGCCAGCAGCTTAGCGAGACTAGCGGGGGAGACCCAGTACTTC.

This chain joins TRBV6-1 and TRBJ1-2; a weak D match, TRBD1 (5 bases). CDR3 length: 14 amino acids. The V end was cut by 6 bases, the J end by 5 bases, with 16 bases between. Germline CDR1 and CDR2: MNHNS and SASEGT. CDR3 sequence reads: CASRPLGGGYGYTF. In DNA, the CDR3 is TGTGCCAGCAGGCCTCTTGGGGGGGGGTATGGCTACACCTTC.

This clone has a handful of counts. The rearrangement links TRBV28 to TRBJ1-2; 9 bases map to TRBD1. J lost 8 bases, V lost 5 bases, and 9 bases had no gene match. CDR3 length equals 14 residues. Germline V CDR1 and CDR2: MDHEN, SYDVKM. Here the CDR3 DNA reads TGTGCCAGCAGTCATAATACAGGGGGCCTGGGCTACACCTTC. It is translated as CASSHNTGGLGYTF.

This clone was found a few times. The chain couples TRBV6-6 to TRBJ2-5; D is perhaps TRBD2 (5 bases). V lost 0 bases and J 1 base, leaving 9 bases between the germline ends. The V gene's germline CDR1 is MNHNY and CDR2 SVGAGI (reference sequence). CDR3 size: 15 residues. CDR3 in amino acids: CASSYSSASQETQYF. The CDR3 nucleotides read TGTGCCAGCAGTTACTCTAGCGCGTCCCAAGAGACCCAGTACTTC.

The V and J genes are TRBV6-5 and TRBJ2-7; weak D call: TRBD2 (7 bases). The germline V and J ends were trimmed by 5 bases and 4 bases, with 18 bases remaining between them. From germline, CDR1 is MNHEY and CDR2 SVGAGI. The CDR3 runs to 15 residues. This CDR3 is CASSSVWGGGYEQYF. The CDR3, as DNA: TGTGCCAGCAGTAGTGTCTGGGGGGGCGGTTACGAGCAGTACTTC.

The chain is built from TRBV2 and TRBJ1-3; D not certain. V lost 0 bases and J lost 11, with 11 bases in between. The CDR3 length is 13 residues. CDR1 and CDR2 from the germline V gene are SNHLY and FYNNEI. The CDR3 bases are TGTGCCAGCAGTGAAGCGCTCGGGTCGGCCATATATTTT. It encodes CASSEALGSAIYF.

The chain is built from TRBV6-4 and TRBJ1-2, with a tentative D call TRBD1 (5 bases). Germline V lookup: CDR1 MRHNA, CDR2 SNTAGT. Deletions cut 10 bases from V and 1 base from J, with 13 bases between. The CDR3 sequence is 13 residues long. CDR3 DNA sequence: TGTGCCACCTTAGCGGGGCTTAACTATGGCTACACCTTC. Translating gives CATLAGLNYGYTF.

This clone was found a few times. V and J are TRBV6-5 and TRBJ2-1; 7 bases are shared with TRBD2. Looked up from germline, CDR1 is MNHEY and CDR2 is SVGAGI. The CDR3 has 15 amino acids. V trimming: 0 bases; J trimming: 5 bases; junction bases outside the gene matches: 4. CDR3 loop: CASSYSGGRHNEQFF. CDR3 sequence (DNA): TGTGCCAGCAGTTACTCTGGCGGGAGACACAATGAGCAGTTCTTC.

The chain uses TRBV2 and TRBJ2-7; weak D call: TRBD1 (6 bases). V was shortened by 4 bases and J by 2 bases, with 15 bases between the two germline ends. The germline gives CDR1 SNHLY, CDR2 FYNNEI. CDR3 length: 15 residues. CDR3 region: CASSARGTPPYEQYF. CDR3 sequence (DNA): TGTGCCAGCAGTGCAAGGGGGACACCCCCCTACGAGCAGTACTTC.

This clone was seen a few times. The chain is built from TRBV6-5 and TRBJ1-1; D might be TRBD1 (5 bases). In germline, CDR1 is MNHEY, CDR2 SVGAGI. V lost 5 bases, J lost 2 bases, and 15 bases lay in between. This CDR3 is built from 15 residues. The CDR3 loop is CASSPFQGFNTEAFF. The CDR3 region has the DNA TGTGCCAGCAGTCCGTTCCAGGGTTTTAACACTGAAGCTTTCTTT.

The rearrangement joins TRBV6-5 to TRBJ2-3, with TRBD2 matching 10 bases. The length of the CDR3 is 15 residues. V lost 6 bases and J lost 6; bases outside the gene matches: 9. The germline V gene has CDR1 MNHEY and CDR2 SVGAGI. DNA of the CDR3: TGTGCCAGCAGCGATCTAGCGGGGGTTGGGGATACGCAGTATTTT. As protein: CASSDLAGVGDTQYF.

The CDR3 region has the DNA TGTGCCATCAGTGAGCGCGATAATGAAAAACTGTTTTTT. It translates to CAISERDNEKLFF. This sequence joins TRBV10-3 and TRBJ1-4; the D is unclear. The CDR3 is 13 residues long. The V end was cut by 2 bases, the J end by 4 bases, with 5 bases between. Germline loops: CDR1 ENHRY, CDR2 SYGVKD.

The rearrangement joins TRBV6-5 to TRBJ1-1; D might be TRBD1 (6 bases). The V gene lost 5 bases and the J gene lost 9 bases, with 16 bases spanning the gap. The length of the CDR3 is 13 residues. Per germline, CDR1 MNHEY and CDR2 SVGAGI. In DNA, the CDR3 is TGTGCCAGCAGTGAAGGGAGGGGGACACAAGCTTTCTTT. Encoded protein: CASSEGRGTQAFF.

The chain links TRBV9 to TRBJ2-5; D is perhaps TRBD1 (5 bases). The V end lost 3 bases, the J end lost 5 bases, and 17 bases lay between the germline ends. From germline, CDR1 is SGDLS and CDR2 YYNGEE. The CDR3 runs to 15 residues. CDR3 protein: CASSASIRVSETQYF. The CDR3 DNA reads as TGTGCCAGCAGCGCAAGCATCAGGGTGTCGGAGACCCAGTACTTC.

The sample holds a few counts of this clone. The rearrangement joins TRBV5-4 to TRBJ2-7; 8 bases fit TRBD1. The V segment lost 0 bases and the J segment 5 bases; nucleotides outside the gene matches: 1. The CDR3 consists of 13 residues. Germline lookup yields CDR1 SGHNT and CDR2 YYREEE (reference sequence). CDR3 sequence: CASSLGQGNEQYF. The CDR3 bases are TGTGCCAGCAGCTTGGGACAGGGGAACGAGCAGTACTTC. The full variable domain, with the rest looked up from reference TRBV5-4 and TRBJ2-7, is ETGVTQSPTHLIKTRGQQVTLRCSSQSGHNTVSWYQQALGQGPQFIFQYYREEENGRGNFPPRFSGLQFPNYSSELNVNALELDDSALYLCASSLGQGNEQYFGPGTRLTVT.

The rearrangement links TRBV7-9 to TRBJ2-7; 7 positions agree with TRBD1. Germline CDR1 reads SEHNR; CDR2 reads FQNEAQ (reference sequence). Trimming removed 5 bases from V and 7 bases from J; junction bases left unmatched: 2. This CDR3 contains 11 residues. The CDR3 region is CASSRQGEQYF. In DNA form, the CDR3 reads TGTGCCAGCAGCCGACAGGGTGAGCAGTACTTC.

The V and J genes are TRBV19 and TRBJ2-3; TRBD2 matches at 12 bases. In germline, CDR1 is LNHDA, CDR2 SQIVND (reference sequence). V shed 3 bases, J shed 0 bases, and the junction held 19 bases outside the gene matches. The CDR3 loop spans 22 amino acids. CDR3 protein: CASSMGDRGSGLAGLSTDTQYF. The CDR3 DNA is TGTGCCAGTAGTATGGGGGACAGAGGTTCGGGACTAGCGGGTTTAAGCACAGATACGCAGTATTTT.

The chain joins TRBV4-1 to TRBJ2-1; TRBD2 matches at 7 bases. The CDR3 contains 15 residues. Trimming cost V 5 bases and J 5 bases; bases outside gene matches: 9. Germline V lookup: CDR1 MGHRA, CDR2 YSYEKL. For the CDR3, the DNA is TGCGCCAGCAGCTCCCAGCGGGGCGTTAACAATGAGCAGTTCTTC. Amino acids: CASSSQRGVNNEQFF.

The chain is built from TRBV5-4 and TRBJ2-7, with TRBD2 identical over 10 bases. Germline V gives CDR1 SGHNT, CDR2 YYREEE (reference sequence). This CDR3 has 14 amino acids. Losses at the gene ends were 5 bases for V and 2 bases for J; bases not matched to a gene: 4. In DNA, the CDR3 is TGTGCCAGCAGGATAGCGGGGGGAGCCTACGAGCAGTACTTC. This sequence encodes CASRIAGGAYEQYF.

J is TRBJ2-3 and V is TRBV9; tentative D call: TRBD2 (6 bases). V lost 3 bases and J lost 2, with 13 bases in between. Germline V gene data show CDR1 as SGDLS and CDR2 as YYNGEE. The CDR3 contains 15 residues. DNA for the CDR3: TGTGCCAGCAGCGAGGGACGGGAGACCACAGATACGCAGTATTTT. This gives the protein CASSEGRETTDTQYF.

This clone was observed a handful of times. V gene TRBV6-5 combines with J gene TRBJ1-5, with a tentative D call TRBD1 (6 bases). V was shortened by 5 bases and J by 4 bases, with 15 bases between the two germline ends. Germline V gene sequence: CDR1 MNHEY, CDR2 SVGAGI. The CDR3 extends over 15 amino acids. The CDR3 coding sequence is TGTGCCAGCAGTGGGACACCCTTGAGGAATCAGCCCCAGCATTTT. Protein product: CASSGTPLRNQPQHF.

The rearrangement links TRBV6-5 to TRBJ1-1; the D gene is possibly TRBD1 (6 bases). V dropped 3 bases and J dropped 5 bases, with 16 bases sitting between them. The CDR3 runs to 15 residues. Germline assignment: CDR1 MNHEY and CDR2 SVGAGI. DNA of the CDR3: TGTGCCAGCAGTTATATCAGGGGCTATAGAACTGAAGCTTTCTTT. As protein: CASSYIRGYRTEAFF.

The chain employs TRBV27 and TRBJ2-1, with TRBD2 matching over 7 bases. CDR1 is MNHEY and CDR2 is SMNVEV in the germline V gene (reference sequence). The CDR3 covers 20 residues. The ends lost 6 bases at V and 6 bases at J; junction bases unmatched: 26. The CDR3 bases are TGTGCCAGCAGCAATGTCCTAGCGATCCCTCGCGGGAGATGGTTCAATGAGCAGTTCTTC. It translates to CASSNVLAIPRGRWFNEQFF.

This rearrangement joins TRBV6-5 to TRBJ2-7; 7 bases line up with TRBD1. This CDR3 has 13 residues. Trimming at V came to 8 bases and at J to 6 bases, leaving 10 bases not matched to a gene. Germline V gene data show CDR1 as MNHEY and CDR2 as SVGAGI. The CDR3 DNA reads TGTGCCAGCTGGGGACAGACAAGGGGCGAGCAGTACTTC. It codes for CASWGQTRGEQYF.

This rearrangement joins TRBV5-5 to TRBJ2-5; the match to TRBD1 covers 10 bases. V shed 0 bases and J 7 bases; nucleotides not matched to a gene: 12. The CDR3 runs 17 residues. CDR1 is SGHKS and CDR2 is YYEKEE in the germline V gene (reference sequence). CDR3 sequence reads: CASSLETPGQGKGTQYF. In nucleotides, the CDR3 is TGTGCCAGCAGCTTGGAGACACCGGGACAGGGGAAGGGGACCCAGTACTTC.

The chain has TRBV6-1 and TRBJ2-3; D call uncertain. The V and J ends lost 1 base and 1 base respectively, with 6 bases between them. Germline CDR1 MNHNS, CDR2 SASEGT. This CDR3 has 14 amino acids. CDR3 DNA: TGTGCCAGCAGTGAAGTGCGAGGCACAGATACGCAGTATTTT. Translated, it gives CASSEVRGTDTQYF.

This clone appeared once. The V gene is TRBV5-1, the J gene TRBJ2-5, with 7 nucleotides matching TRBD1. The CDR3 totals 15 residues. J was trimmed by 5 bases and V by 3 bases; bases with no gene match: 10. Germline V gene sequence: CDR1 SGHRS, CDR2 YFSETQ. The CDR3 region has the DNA TGCGCCAGCAGCTACCCCGACAGGGAACGGGAGACCCAGTACTTC. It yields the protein CASSYPDRERETQYF. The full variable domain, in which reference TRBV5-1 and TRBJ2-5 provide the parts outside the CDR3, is KAGVTQTPRYLIKTRGQQVTLSCSPISGHRSVSWYQQTPGQGLQFLFEYFSETQRNKGNFPGRFSGRQFSNSRSEMNVSTLELGDSALYLCASSYPDRERETQYFGPGTRLLVL.

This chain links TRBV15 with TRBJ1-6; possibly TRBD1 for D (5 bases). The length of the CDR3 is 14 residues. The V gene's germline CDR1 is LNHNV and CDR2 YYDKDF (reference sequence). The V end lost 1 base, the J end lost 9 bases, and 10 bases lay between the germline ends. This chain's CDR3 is CATSRGLGVSPLHF. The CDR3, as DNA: TGTGCCACCAGCAGAGGATTAGGGGTTTCACCCCTCCACTTT.